This record concerns one T cell receptor beta chain sequence. Its antigen is still unknown. There are no base qualities to consult, and no much larger clone falls within one base. Healthy HIV-negative adults with no recently reported acute infections or vaccinations were included as donors. All donors were Caucasian adults living in Nashville, Tennessee, USA. CD4+ T cells were enriched by magnetic negative selection; naive cells were then positively selected on CD45RA, and the negative fraction formed the memory subset. After blood collection by leukapheresis, PBMCs were isolated using Ficoll-Histopaque density gradient centrifugation and then cryopreserved in the vapor phase of liquid nitrogen. Analytical flow cytometry was used to check the purity and quantity of every magnetically sorted T cell population. Genomic DNA was isolated from every sorted fraction and measured by UV absorbance on a Nanodrop 2000c.

CDR1 and CDR2 were assigned from the germline V gene as SGDLS and YYNGEE. V drops 0 bases and J drops 10 bases, leaving 11 bases in between. Its CDR3 holds 13 amino acids, cysteine through phenylalanine. The CDR3 DNA has 39 bases and is translated from base 1. This sample is part of a study of shared clonotypes between healthy human individuals (dated by TCRdb to 2019 to 2021). Describing the broader study: A couple of women and a few men aged 18 to 49 years were included in the cohort. For each donor, three plates each were used for CD4 naive and CD4 memory, two plates were used for CD8 naive, and one plate was used for CD8 memory. To estimate repertoire size and how much clonotype sharing occurs between individuals, the study deeply sequenced the blood TCR repertoires of five healthy adults. Different laboratories and diverse techniques were used to prepare libraries and sequence TCR repertoires, to increase sequencing depth and limit assay-specific biases. Each donor's leukapheresis produced roughly between roughly 0.85 and 10 billion PBMCs. Findings and caveats that apply to the study as a whole: Based on pairwise subsampling, the degree of clonotype sharing among donors was expected to be affected by sequencing depth. Estimated clonotype richness was generally larger for naive than for memory subsets. Compared with non-shared clonotypes, clonotypes shared by all four sorted-subset donors had higher generation probabilities. The small number of donors limited the genetic and exposure-history diversity represented. Incomplete sequencing was indicated by rarefaction of sorted-subset datasets, despite the large sequencing depth. Sampling was restricted to blood, and TCR repertoires in tissue are likely to differ from TCR repertoires in blood. When a few donors were compared, the shared fraction of clonotypes was approximately 5% for naive CD4, around 4% for naive CD8, about 2.5% for memory CD4, and 0.3% to 0.5% for memory CD8.

Using the deep immunoSEQ assay, TCR CDR3 regions were amplified from genomic DNA by multiplex PCR. Extracted genomic DNA from each cell subset was spread evenly across all wells of several immunoSEQ 96-well plates, with each plate serving as a replicate. Each replicate PCR for sorted subsets received about 210 ng genomic DNA, equal to tens of thousands of T cell genomes. The purified libraries were quantified using a Qubit 3.0 fluorometer, sized with a Bioanalyzer 2100, and then quantified again using the KAPA Library Quantification kit. Every immunoSEQ 96-well plate was sequenced on a dedicated single-read 150-cycle Illumina NextSeq 550 flow cell. The study's processing was this. The immunoSEQ output contained only junctional sequences without quality scores, so filtering could not match that applied to full-length reads. Sequences were annotated with PyIR, a Python wrapper for IgBLAST v1.9, using IMGT germline references to assign V/J genes and CDR3. Reads were removed for weak V/J assignments (E-value above 1e-6), missing CDR3, stop codons, out-of-frame junctions, or ambiguous translated residues. A V3J clonotype was defined by an identical inferred V gene, J gene, and CDR3 amino acid sequence. Percentage overlap between repertoires was calculated by dividing the number of shared unique clonotypes by the size of the smaller repertoire. Repertoire richness was assessed with RTK rarefaction, the Chao1 estimator, and Recon v2.1 estimates of unobserved clonotypes. For all TCRbeta clonotypes obtained by the gDNA method from four donors, generation probabilities were computed with OLGA. The source is immuneACCESS, and TCRdb retained only in-frame sequences with V and J called. Part of the clones is not carried over; for the studies checked, unresolved V genes explain less than half of this, and the remainder is unexplained. Clone size and the V and J calls come from that table; the DNA yielded D and trimming. The sample contains some 1.5 million clones, 95% to 99% of them found a single time. The top ten clones comprise roughly 0.45% of the sample.

The receptor chain draws on TRBV9 and TRBJ2-1, with no D gene named confidently. The source of this sequence is a man between 25 and 39 years old in good health. Sequencing used naive CD4+ T cells sorted from blood. What the cell subset or site label conveys for this sample: CD45RA+ positively selected. At the DNA level, the sequence is TGTGCCAGCAGCGTAGAACCCACCCGCGAGCAGTTCTTC. The translation is CASSVEPTREQFF.